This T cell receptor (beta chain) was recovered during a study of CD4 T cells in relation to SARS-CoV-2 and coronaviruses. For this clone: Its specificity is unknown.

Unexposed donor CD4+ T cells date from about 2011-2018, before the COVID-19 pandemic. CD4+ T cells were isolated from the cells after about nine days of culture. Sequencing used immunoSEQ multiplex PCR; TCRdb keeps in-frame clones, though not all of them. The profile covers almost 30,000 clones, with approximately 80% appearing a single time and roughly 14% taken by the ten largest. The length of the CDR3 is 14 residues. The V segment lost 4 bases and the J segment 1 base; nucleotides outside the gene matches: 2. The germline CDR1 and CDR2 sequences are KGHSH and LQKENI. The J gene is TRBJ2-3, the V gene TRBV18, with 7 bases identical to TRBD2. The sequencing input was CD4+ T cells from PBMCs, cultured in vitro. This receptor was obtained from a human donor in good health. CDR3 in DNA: TGTGCCAGCTCACGGGCGGGGGGCACAGATACGCAGTATTTT. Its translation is CASSRAGGTDTQYF.